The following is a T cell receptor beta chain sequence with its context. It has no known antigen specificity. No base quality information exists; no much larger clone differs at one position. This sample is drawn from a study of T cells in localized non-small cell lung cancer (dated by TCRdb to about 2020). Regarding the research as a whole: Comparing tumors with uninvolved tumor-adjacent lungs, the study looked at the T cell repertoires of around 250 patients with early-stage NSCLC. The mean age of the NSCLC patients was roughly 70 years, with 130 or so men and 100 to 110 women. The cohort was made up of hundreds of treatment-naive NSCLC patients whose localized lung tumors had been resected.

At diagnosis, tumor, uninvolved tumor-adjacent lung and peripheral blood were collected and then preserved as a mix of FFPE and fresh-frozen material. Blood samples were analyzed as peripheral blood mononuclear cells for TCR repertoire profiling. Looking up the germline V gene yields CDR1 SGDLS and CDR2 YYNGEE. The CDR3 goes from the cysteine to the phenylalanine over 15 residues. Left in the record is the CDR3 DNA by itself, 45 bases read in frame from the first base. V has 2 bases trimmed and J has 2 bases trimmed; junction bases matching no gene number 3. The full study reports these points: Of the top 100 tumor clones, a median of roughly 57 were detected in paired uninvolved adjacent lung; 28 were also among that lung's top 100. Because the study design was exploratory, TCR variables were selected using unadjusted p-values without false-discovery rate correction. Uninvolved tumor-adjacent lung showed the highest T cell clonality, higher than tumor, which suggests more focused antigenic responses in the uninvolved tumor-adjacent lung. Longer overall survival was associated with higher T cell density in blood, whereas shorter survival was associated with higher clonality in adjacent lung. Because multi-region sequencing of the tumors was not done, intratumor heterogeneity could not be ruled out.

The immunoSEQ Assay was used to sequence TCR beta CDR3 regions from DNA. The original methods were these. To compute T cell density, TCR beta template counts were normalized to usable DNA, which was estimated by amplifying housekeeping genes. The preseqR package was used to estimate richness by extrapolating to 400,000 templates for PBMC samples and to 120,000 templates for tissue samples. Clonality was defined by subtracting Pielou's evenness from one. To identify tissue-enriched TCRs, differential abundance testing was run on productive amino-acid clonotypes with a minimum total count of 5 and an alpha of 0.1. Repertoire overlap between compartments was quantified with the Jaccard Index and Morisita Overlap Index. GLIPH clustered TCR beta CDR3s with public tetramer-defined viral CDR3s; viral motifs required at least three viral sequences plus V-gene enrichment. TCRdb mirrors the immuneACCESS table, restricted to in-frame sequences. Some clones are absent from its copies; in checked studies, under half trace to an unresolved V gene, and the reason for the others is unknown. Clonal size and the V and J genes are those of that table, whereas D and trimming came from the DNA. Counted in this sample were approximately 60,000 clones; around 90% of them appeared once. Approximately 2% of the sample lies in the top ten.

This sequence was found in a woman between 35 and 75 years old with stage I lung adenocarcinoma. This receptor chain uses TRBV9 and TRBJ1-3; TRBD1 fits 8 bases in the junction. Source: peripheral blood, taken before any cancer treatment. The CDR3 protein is CASSVQGATGNTIYF. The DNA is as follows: TGTGCCAGCAGCGTCCAGGGGGCGACTGGAAACACCATATATTTT.